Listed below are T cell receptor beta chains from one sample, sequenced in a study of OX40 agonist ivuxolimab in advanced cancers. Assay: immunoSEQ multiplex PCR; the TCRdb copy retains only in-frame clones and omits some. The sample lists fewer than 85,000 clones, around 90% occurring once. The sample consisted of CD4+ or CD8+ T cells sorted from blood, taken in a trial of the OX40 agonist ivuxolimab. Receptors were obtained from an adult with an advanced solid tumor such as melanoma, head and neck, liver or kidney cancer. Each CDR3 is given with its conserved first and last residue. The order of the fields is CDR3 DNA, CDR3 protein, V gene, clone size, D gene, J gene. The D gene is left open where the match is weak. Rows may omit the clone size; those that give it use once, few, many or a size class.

DNA: TGTGCCAGCAGCCCTCGGGACAGGGAAAACGGGGAGCTGTTTTTT
CDR3: CASSPRDRENGELFF
V: TRBV4-2
size: NA
D: TRBD1
J: TRBJ2-2

DNA: TGTGCCAGCAGGGCTAGCCCAGAGACCCAGTACTTC
CDR3: CASRASPETQYF
V: TRBV6-6
size: NA
D: NA
J: TRBJ2-5

DNA: TGTGCCAGCTCACCTTATGGGCGGCAGGGGGCCTCTGGAAACACCATATATTTT
CDR3: CASSPYGRQGASGNTIYF
V: TRBV18
size: NA
D: TRBD1
J: TRBJ1-3

DNA: TGTGCCATCGGGGGCTGGGGACAGAATCAAGAGACCCAGTACTTC
CDR3: CAIGGWGQNQETQYF
V: TRBV10-3
size: NA
D: TRBD1
J: TRBJ2-5

DNA: TGTGCCACCAGCAGGCGCCACCAAGAGACCCAGTACTTC
CDR3: CATSRRHQETQYF
V: TRBV15
size: NA
D: NA
J: TRBJ2-5

DNA: TGTGCCAGTAGTATGGCCTCGGACAGGGGTCGTGAAAAACTGTTTTTT
CDR3: CASSMASDRGREKLFF
V: TRBV19
size: NA
D: TRBD1
J: TRBJ1-4

DNA: TGTGCCACCCGACAGGGCAGCACAGATACGCAGTATTTT
CDR3: CATRQGSTDTQYF
V: TRBV10-3
size: NA
D: TRBD1
J: TRBJ2-3

DNA: TGTGCCAGCAGCCCCCTGGGGGGACTCCTCAATGAGCAGTTCTTC
CDR3: CASSPLGGLLNEQFF
V: TRBV7-2
size: NA
D: NA
J: TRBJ2-1

DNA: TGCAGCGTTGGGCTGGCCGGGAGGGTTAACAATGAGCAGTTCTTC
CDR3: CSVGLAGRVNNEQFF
V: TRBV29-1
size: few
D: TRBD2
J: TRBJ2-1

DNA: TGTGCCAGCAGCTTTTTGGACAGGCCCGGCTACACCTTC
CDR3: CASSFLDRPGYTF
V: TRBV5-6
size: NA
D: TRBD1
J: TRBJ1-2

DNA: TGTGCCAGCAGCTTTCAAGGGGTGGAGACCCAGTACTTC
CDR3: CASSFQGVETQYF
V: TRBV11-3
size: NA
D: NA
J: TRBJ2-5

DNA: TGTGCCAGCTCACCGGTAATGAAGACCCAGTACTTC
CDR3: CASSPVMKTQYF
V: TRBV18
size: NA
D: NA
J: TRBJ2-5

DNA: TGCGCCAGCAGGGGGGGACTATTCGTCCAAGAGACCCAGTACTTC
CDR3: CASRGGLFVQETQYF
V: TRBV10-2
size: NA
D: TRBD2
J: TRBJ2-5

DNA: TGTGCCAGCAGTGGAGACAGGGGGCAAGGTGGCTACACCTTC
CDR3: CASSGDRGQGGYTF
V: TRBV27
size: NA
D: TRBD1
J: TRBJ1-2

DNA: TGTGCCAGCAGCTTAGGTAGTCTAGCGGGGGCCTACGAGCAGTACTTC
CDR3: CASSLGSLAGAYEQYF
V: TRBV11-2
size: once
D: TRBD2
J: TRBJ2-7

DNA: TGTGCCAGTAGTATAGGGGAGACTAGCGGGAGGAATGAGCAGTTCTTC
CDR3: CASSIGETSGRNEQFF
V: TRBV19
size: NA
D: TRBD2
J: TRBJ2-1

DNA: TGTGCCTGGGGGGTGAGGGCCACTGAAGCTTTCTTT
CDR3: CAWGVRATEAFF
V: TRBV30
size: NA
D: NA
J: TRBJ1-1

DNA: TGTGCCAGTAGACCTCTACAGGGAGGCGATCAGCCCCAGCATTTT
CDR3: CASRPLQGGDQPQHF
V: TRBV19
size: NA
D: NA
J: TRBJ1-5

DNA: TGTGCCAGCAGCCCGGGACAGTATAATGAAAAACTGTTTTTT
CDR3: CASSPGQYNEKLFF
V: TRBV5-8
size: NA
D: TRBD1
J: TRBJ1-4

DNA: TGTGCCTGGAGTGTACTTATAGGGGGCGGTGGCGGCTACACCTTC
CDR3: CAWSVLIGGGGGYTF
V: TRBV30
size: NA
D: TRBD1
J: TRBJ1-2

DNA: TGTGCCAGCAGTCGAGGACAGACGAATCAGCCCCAGCATTTT
CDR3: CASSRGQTNQPQHF
V: TRBV6-6
size: NA
D: NA
J: TRBJ1-5

DNA: TGCGCCAGCAGCGTGCAGCAGGGAGCGGCAGGAAACACCATATATTTT
CDR3: CASSVQQGAAGNTIYF
V: TRBV5-1
size: once
D: NA
J: TRBJ1-3

DNA: TGTGCCAGCACCCAGTTGGAAGGGTGGGTAGCCGGGGAGCTGTTTTTT
CDR3: CASTQLEGWVAGELFF
V: TRBV28
size: NA
D: NA
J: TRBJ2-2

DNA: TGTGCCAGCAGTCCGACCGGGACATTGAGCTCCTACGAGCAGTACTTC
CDR3: CASSPTGTLSSYEQYF
V: TRBV28
size: few
D: NA
J: TRBJ2-7

DNA: TGCGCCAGCAGCTTGGCCCCAGGGGAGAATGAAAAACTGTTTTTT
CDR3: CASSLAPGENEKLFF
V: TRBV5-1
size: NA
D: NA
J: TRBJ1-4

DNA: TGTGCCAGCAGTGAAGAGGGTTACTATGGCTACACCTTC
CDR3: CASSEEGYYGYTF
V: TRBV6-1
size: NA
D: NA
J: TRBJ1-2

DNA: TGTGCCACCAGCAGAGATTGGGCAGGGGGCGAGAATGAGCAGTTCTTC
CDR3: CATSRDWAGGENEQFF
V: TRBV15
size: NA
D: TRBD1
J: TRBJ2-1

DNA: TGTGCCAGCAGCTCGGGACTAGCGGGGCCAGATACGCAGTATTTT
CDR3: CASSSGLAGPDTQYF
V: TRBV11-3
size: NA
D: TRBD2
J: TRBJ2-3

DNA: TGTGCCAGTAACCTGACAGGGAGATACATAGATACGCAGTATTTT
CDR3: CASNLTGRYIDTQYF
V: TRBV5-3
size: NA
D: TRBD1
J: TRBJ2-3

DNA: TGTGCCAGTAGTATAATCGGGGTAGGGGAGATCGAGCAGTACTTC
CDR3: CASSIIGVGEIEQYF
V: TRBV19
size: NA
D: NA
J: TRBJ2-7

DNA: TGTGCCAGCAGCGGATTCACAGGGCAAGGTGGCTACACCTTC
CDR3: CASSGFTGQGGYTF
V: TRBV5-8
size: NA
D: NA
J: TRBJ1-2

DNA: TGTGCCAGCAGCTCCAAGGGGCTAGAGTCCCAGCCCCAGCATTTT
CDR3: CASSSKGLESQPQHF
V: TRBV11-2
size: NA
D: NA
J: TRBJ1-5

DNA: TGTGCCAGCAGCTTATGGGGGGGCACGGGGAGCAATCAGCCCCAGCATTTT
CDR3: CASSLWGGTGSNQPQHF
V: TRBV7-2
size: NA
D: NA
J: TRBJ1-5

DNA: TGTGCCAGCAGCGCGTCCACTTTCGGCTTGGCCAGCGAGCAGTACTTC
CDR3: CASSASTFGLASEQYF
V: TRBV5-5
size: few
D: NA
J: TRBJ2-7

DNA: TGTGCCAGCACCAAAATCGGACGGACCGTCGAAGCTTTCTTT
CDR3: CASTKIGRTVEAFF
V: TRBV5-6
size: NA
D: NA
J: TRBJ1-1

DNA: TGTGCCAGCAGCTTAAGCCTGAACACTGAAGCTTTCTTT
CDR3: CASSLSLNTEAFF
V: TRBV7-6
size: NA
D: NA
J: TRBJ1-1

DNA: TGCGCCAGCAGCCCCGAAGGTAGCCCGAATGCGTATGAAAAACTGTTTTTT
CDR3: CASSPEGSPNAYEKLFF
V: TRBV4-1
size: NA
D: NA
J: TRBJ1-4

DNA: TGTGCCAGCTCCATTCCCGGGACAGGGGCGCAGCCCCAGCATTTT
CDR3: CASSIPGTGAQPQHF
V: TRBV28
size: NA
D: TRBD1
J: TRBJ1-5

DNA: TGTGCCAGCAGCCCCCGAACAGGAAACACCATATATTTT
CDR3: CASSPRTGNTIYF
V: TRBV7-8
size: NA
D: NA
J: TRBJ1-3

DNA: TGTGCCAGCAGCTTAGGGGGCAGGGCGGTGGGCGCTGAAGCTTTCTTT
CDR3: CASSLGGRAVGAEAFF
V: TRBV7-2
size: NA
D: NA
J: TRBJ1-1

DNA: TGCGCCAGCAGCTGGACCGGGACTAGCGGGAGCAATGAGCAGTTCTTC
CDR3: CASSWTGTSGSNEQFF
V: TRBV5-1
size: NA
D: TRBD2
J: TRBJ2-1

DNA: TGTGCCAGCAGGGGAACAGGGCCAGAGACCCAGTACTTC
CDR3: CASRGTGPETQYF
V: TRBV2
size: NA
D: NA
J: TRBJ2-5

DNA: TGCGCCAGCAGCTTGGTCTCCGGGGAAGAGACCCAGTACTTC
CDR3: CASSLVSGEETQYF
V: TRBV5-1
size: NA
D: NA
J: TRBJ2-5

DNA: TGTGCCAGCAGTGGACCCTTTCGGGACGAAAAACTGTTTTTT
CDR3: CASSGPFRDEKLFF
V: TRBV6-1
size: NA
D: NA
J: TRBJ1-4

DNA: TGTGCCAGCAGCTTCTTCCCCCAGAGGGGAGGTGGTGCTTTCTTT
CDR3: CASSFFPQRGGGAFF
V: TRBV7-9
size: few
D: NA
J: TRBJ1-1

DNA: TGTGCCAGCAGTTTGAGGGGTGGAGGTCAGCCCCAGCATTTT
CDR3: CASSLRGGGQPQHF
V: TRBV27
size: NA
D: NA
J: TRBJ1-5

DNA: TGTGCCAGTAGCACGATGAAGGGAGTGCACGAGCAGTACTTC
CDR3: CASSTMKGVHEQYF
V: TRBV19
size: NA
D: NA
J: TRBJ2-7

DNA: TGTGCCAGCAGCTTTAGGGACACCTACACTGAGCAGTACTTC
CDR3: CASSFRDTYTEQYF
V: TRBV11-2
size: NA
D: NA
J: TRBJ2-7

DNA: TGTGCCGACGACGGGGGGAGCTCCTACAATGAGCAGTTCTTC
CDR3: CADDGGSSYNEQFF
V: TRBV7-9
size: NA
D: TRBD2
J: TRBJ2-1